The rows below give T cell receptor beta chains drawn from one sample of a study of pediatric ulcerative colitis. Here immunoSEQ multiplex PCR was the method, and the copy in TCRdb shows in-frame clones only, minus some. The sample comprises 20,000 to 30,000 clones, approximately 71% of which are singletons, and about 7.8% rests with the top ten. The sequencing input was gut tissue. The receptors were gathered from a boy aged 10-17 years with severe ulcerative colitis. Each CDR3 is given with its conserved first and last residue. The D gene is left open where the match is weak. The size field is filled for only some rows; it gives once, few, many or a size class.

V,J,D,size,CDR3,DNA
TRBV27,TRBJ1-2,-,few,CASSLSGGYGYTF,TGTGCCAGCAGTTTATCAGGGGGCTATGGCTACACCTTC
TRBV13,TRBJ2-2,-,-,CASSLAGTSTNTGELFF,TGTGCCAGCAGCTTAGCCGGGACTTCTACGAACACCGGGGAGCTGTTTTTT
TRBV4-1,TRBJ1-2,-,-,CASSLDKTVYGYTF,TGCGCCAGCAGCCTGGACAAGACCGTATATGGCTACACCTTC
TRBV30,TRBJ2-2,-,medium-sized,CAWSVSRAGELFF,TGTGCCTGGAGTGTAAGCAGGGCCGGGGAGCTGTTTTTT
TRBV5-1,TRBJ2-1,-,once,CASSLDGVEQFF,TGCGCCAGCAGCTTGGATGGGGTTGAGCAGTTCTTC
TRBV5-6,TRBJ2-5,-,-,CASSLAETQYF,TGTGCCAGCAGCTTGGCCGAGACCCAGTACTTC
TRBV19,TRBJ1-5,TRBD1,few,CASSQGGVGDQPQHF,TGTGCCAGTAGCCAGGGGGGGGTTGGGGATCAGCCCCAGCATTTT
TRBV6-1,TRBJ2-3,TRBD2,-,CASSETSGTSTDTQYF,TGTGCCAGCAGTGAAACTAGCGGGACTAGCACAGATACGCAGTATTTT
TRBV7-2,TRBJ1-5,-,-,CASSFAGTNQPQHF,TGTGCCAGCAGCTTCGCAGGGACGAATCAGCCCCAGCATTTT
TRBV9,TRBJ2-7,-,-,CASSSGDWAYEQYF,TGTGCCAGCAGCTCGGGGGACTGGGCCTACGAGCAGTACTTC
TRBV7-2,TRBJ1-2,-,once,CASSLEKGGGYTF,TGTGCCAGCAGCTTAGAAAAGGGGGGCGGCTACACCTTC
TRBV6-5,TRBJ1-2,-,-,CASRTGPNYGYTF,TGTGCCAGCCGCACAGGCCCTAACTATGGCTACACCTTC
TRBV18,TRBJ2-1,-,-,CASSHNSGTVDGNEQFF,TGTGCCAGCTCCCATAACAGCGGGACAGTAGATGGCAATGAGCAGTTCTTC